This T cell receptor beta chain originates from a study of T cells in Graves' hyperthyroidism and ophthalmopathy. This clonotype came up many times. What was amplified from RNA transcripts were TCR beta CDR3 regions. RT-PCR in the first round (using the HTBI primer set) targeted the TCR CDR3. MiXCR, run by TCRdb on the multiplex PCR reads, gives a single entry per CDR3 protein. The profile shows around 190,000 distinct CDR3 sequences, roughly a sixth of them singletons. The CDR3 runs 14 residues. V lost 6 bases and J lost 5; bases outside the gene matches: 3. The chain has TRBV12-3 or TRBV12-4 and TRBJ2-1, with TRBD2 identical over 11 bases. The specimen sequenced was blood. The receptor comes from a woman between 50 and 59 years old with Graves' hyperthyroidism. The CDR3 DNA sequence: TGTGCCAGCAGAGGGACTAGCGGCAACAATGAGCAGTTCTTC. This sequence encodes CASRGTSGNNEQFF.